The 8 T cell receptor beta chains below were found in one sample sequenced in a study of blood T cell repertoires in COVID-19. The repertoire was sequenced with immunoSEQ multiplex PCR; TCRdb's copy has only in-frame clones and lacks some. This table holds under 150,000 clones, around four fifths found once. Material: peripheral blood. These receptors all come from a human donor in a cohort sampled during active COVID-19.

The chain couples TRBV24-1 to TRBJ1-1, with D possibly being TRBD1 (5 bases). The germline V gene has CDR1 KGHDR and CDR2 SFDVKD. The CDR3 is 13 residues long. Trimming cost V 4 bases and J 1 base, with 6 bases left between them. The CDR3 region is CATSERGNTEAFF. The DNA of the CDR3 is TGTGCCACCAGTGAAAGGGGGAACACTGAAGCTTTCTTT.

CDR3 sequence: CASSKPRGQGLSTEAFF. CDR3 DNA sequence: TGTGCCAGCAGTAAACCCAGAGGACAGGGATTAAGCACTGAAGCTTTCTTT. The chain uses TRBV6-2 or TRBV6-3 and TRBJ1-1, with 8 bases aligning to TRBD1. The germline V gene has CDR1 MNHEY and CDR2 SVGEGT. V shed 5 bases, J shed 4 bases, and the junction held 15 bases outside the gene matches. The CDR3 extends over 17 amino acids.

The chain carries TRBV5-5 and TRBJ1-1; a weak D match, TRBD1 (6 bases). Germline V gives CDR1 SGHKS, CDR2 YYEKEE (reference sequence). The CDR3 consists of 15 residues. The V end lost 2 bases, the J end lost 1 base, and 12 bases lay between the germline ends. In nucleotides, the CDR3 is TGTGCCAGCAGCTTTGCGGACAGAAAGAACACTGAAGCTTTCTTT. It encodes CASSFADRKNTEAFF.

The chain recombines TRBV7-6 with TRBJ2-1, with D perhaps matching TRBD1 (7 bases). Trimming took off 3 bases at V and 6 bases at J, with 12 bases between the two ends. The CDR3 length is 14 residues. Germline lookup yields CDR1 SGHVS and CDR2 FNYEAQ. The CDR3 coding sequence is TGTGCCAGCAGCTTTGGACAGGAGGGCAATGAGCAGTTCTTC. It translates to CASSFGQEGNEQFF.

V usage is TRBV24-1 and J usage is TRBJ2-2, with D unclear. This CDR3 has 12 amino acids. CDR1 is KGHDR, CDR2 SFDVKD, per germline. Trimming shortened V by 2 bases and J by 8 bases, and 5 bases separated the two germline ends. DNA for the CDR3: TGTGCCACCAGTGATTCCCCAGGGGAGCTGTTTTTT. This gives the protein CATSDSPGELFF.

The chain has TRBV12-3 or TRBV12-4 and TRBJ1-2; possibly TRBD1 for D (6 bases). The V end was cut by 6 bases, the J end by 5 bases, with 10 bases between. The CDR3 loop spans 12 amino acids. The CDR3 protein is CASSPQGYGYTF. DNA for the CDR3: TGTGCCAGCAGCCCGCAGGGGTATGGCTACACCTTC.

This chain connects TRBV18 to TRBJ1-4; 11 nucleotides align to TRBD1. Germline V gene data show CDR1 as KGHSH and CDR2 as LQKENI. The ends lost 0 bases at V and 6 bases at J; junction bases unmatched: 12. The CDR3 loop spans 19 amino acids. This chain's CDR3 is CASSPPGTGGDAVHEKLFF. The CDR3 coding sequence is TGTGCCAGCTCACCACCGGGGACAGGGGGGGACGCAGTACATGAAAAACTGTTTTTT.

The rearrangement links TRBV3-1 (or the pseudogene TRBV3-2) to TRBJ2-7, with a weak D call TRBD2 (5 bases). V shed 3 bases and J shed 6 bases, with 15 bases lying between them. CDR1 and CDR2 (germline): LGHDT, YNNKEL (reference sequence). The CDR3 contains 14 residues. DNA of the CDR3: TGTGCCAGCAGCCAGTCGGGATCCATCCGCGAGCAGTACTTC. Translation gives CASSQSGSIREQYF.